The T cell receptor beta chain under discussion was sequenced for a study of beta chain features in type 1 diabetes. The CDR3 has 14 residues. From germline, CDR1 is SGHTA and CDR2 FQGNSA. Trimming pared 1 base from V and 2 bases from J, leaving 6 bases between. All of the isolated RNA was reverse transcribed, so expressed TCRB transcripts were sequenced. Assay: immunoSEQ multiplex PCR; the TCRdb copy retains only in-frame clones and omits some. The repertoire holds 250,000 or so clones, with 25% to 30% as singletons. The sequenced sample consisted of central memory CD4+ T cells from blood. This chain connects TRBV7-2 to TRBJ1-5; D not certain. The receptor was isolated from a man aged 30-40 years in good health. The CDR3 here is CASSLVGGNQPQHF. The CDR3 nucleotides are TGTGCCAGCAGCTTAGTTGGAGGCAATCAGCCCCAGCATTTT.